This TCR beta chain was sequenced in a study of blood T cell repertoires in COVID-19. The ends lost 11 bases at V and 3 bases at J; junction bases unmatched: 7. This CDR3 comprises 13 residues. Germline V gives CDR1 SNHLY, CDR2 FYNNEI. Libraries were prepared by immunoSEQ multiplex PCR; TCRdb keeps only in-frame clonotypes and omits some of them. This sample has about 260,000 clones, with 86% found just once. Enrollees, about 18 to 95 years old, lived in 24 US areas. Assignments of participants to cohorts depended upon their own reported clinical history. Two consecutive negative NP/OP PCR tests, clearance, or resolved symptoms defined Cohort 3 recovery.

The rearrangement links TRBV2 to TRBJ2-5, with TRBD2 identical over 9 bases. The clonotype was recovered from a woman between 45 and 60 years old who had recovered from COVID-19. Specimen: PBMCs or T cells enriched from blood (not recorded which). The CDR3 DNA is TGTGCCGGGACTAGCCTCATTAAAGAGACCCAGTACTTC. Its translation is CAGTSLIKETQYF.